The entry below gives a single T cell receptor (beta chain) sequence along with its context. This entry comes from a study of blood T cell repertoires in COVID-19. Across the study: In each case, the material was cDNA or gDNA derived from T cells, B-cell-depleted T cells, or PBMCs.

Participants were aged about 18 to 100 years from roughly 26 US areas. Germline CDR1 is SGHTA and CDR2 is FQGNSA. Unmatched junction bases numbered 11, after V lost 1 base and J lost 10 bases. This CDR3 is built from 16 residues. In the source study's methods: From reference gene primer amplification, estimates of nucleated cell counts were derived. Some clones are missing from TCRdb's copy, which holds only in-frame ones; the method was immunoSEQ multiplex PCR. V, J and clone size reflect that table, while D and trimming were determined from the DNA. The table shows some 200,000 clones, with around 82% occurring only once.

This sequence originates from a man aged 40-49 years who had recovered from COVID-19. The rearrangement uses TRBV7-2 and TRBJ1-2; TRBD1 aligns across 11 bases. Sequencing was done on a sample of PBMCs or T cells enriched from blood (not recorded which). The CDR3 nucleotides are TGTGCCAGCAGCTTAGGGGCCGGGACAGGGGGTCGGAACTACACCTTC. This gives the protein CASSLGAGTGGRNYTF.